Shown below are 28 T cell receptor beta chains from a single sample sequenced in a study of cytomegalovirus exposure and HLA in healthy donors. It was with 60 Vbeta and 13 Jbeta primers that the PCR ran. Using immunoSEQ multiplex PCR, the repertoire was profiled, and TCRdb retains in-frame clones only, with some absent. The table records 64,000 or so clones, 55% to 80% of them present only once. The sample was PBMCs. The origin of the receptors is a man aged 40-55 years in good health and CMV-seropositive.

The chain combines TRBV7-8 with TRBJ1-1, with 8 bases identical to TRBD1. Trimming removed 3 bases from V and 1 base from J; junction bases left unmatched: 4. From germline, CDR1 is SGHVS and CDR2 FQNEAQ. The CDR3 spans 15 residues. The CDR3 spells CASSLTQGANTEAFF. CDR3 in DNA: TGTGCCAGCAGCTTGACCCAGGGGGCGAACACTGAAGCTTTCTTT.

The rearrangement uses TRBV6-5 and TRBJ2-3; D is possibly TRBD1 (6 bases). V lost 5 bases to trimming and J lost 6 bases, with 18 bases between them. The V gene's germline CDR1 is MNHEY and CDR2 SVGAGI. The CDR3 contains 15 residues. CDR3: CASSPLGGPGDTQYF. As DNA, the CDR3 is TGTGCCAGCAGTCCCCTTGGGGGCCCCGGGGATACGCAGTATTTT.

The V and J genes are TRBV7-2 and TRBJ2-1, with D possibly being TRBD1 (6 bases). CDR3 size: 17 residues. Germline loops: CDR1 SGHTA, CDR2 FQGNSA. Trimming removed 5 bases from V and 5 bases from J, with 22 bases in between. CDR3 DNA: TGTGCCAGCAGCACAGGGCGCGGGCGGGCCAACGACAATGAGCAGTTCTTC. It specifies CASSTGRGRANDNEQFF. The full variable domain, rest sourced from reference TRBV7-2 and TRBJ2-1, is GAGVSQSPSNKVTEKGKDVELRCDPISGHTALYWYRQSLGQGLEFLIYFQGNSAPDKSGLPSDRFSAERTGGSVSTLTIQRTQQEDSAVYLCASSTGRGRANDNEQFFGPGTRLTVL.

This clone was seen a few times. J is TRBJ1-1 and V is TRBV6-6; D perhaps matches TRBD1 (5 bases). With 4 bases removed from V and 5 bases from J, the gap between germline ends came to 17 bases. This CDR3 region has 15 residues. The germline V gene has CDR1 MNHNY and CDR2 SVGAGI (reference sequence). The chain's CDR3 is CASSSMGRWATEAFF. CDR3 DNA sequence: TGTGCCAGCAGTTCAATGGGGCGGTGGGCGACTGAAGCTTTCTTT.

The rearrangement links TRBV4-1 to TRBJ2-4; 7 positions agree with TRBD1. The V and J ends lost 4 bases and 8 bases, in that order; junction bases with no gene match: 11. CDR3 length equals 15 residues. Per the germline V gene, CDR1 is MGHRA and CDR2 is YSYEKL. The CDR3 nucleotides read TGCGCCAGCAGCCTAGGACAGGCCAATACGGACATTCAGTACTTC. This translates into CASSLGQANTDIQYF.

J is TRBJ1-3 and V is TRBV10-3; perhaps TRBD1 as D (5 bases). Trimming stripped 4 bases from V and 8 bases from J, with 6 bases between. The CDR3 has 11 amino acids. CDR1 and CDR2 from the germline V gene are ENHRY and SYGVKD. In DNA form, the CDR3 reads TGTGCCATCAGTGCCAGGGACACCATATATTTT. It translates to CAISARDTIYF.

This chain links TRBV19 with TRBJ2-1; D is perhaps TRBD2 (5 bases). With 8 bases removed from V and 2 bases from J, the gap between germline ends came to 16 bases. Germline-derived CDR1 and CDR2 are LNHDA and SQIVND (reference sequence). This CDR3 contains 15 residues. CDR3 residues: CASSRWRATYNEQFF. The CDR3 nucleotides read TGTGCCAGTTCCCGATGGCGGGCTACCTACAATGAGCAGTTCTTC.

This clone has only one observation. This chain connects TRBV6-5 to TRBJ2-1, with D uncertain. This CDR3 has 14 residues. Trimming pared 0 bases from V and 4 bases from J, leaving 7 bases between. The germline V gene encodes CDR1 MNHEY and CDR2 SVGAGI. The CDR3 here is CASSYSTPYNEQFF. CDR3 DNA sequence: TGTGCCAGCAGTTACTCGACACCATACAATGAGCAGTTCTTC.

This clone came up a few times. The chain couples TRBV9 to TRBJ2-2, with D uncertain. V gave up 4 bases and J gave up 4 bases, with 26 bases separating them. The CDR3 extends over 19 amino acids. CDR1 is SGDLS, CDR2 YYNGEE, per germline. In DNA form, the CDR3 reads TGTGCCAGCAGCCCTAGAGATAGGAACCACAAGTTTTTCACCGGGGAGCTGTTTTTT. Its protein product is CASSPRDRNHKFFTGELFF.

The chain employs TRBV15 and TRBJ1-1, with no clear D. Trimming pared 3 bases from V and 4 bases from J, leaving 12 bases between. The CDR3 is 14 amino acids. The V gene's germline CDR1 is LNHNV and CDR2 YYDKDF (reference sequence). This chain's CDR3 is CATSSRTSVTEAFF. The CDR3 DNA sequence: TGTGCCACCAGCAGTAGGACTTCGGTCACTGAAGCTTTCTTT.

The V gene is TRBV5-6, the J gene TRBJ1-1; TRBD1 might be the D (6 bases). V lost 0 bases, J lost 4 bases, and 13 bases lay in between. The CDR3 extends over 15 amino acids. Germline V gene sequence: CDR1 SGHDT, CDR2 YYEEEE. The CDR3 spells CASSLVGGAVTEAFF. CDR3 bases: TGTGCCAGCAGCTTGGTAGGGGGGGCTGTCACTGAAGCTTTCTTT.

V and J are TRBV5-8 and TRBJ1-5; D not certain. There are 14 residues in the CDR3. Germline V CDR1 and CDR2: SGHTS, YDEGEE. Deletions cut 4 bases from V and 6 bases from J, with 14 bases between. The CDR3 reads CASSGPDFAQPQHF. The CDR3 DNA is TGTGCCAGCAGCGGGCCCGATTTCGCTCAGCCCCAGCATTTT.

The rearrangement uses TRBV5-4 and TRBJ2-3; the D gene is possibly TRBD2 (6 bases). With 2 bases removed from V and 8 bases from J, the gap between germline ends came to 18 bases. This CDR3 is 15 amino acids long. Germline lookup yields CDR1 SGHNT and CDR2 YYREEE (reference sequence). The CDR3 nucleotides read TGTGCCAGCAGCTTTGGAGGGGCGATGGAGGGTACGCAGTATTTT. Amino acids: CASSFGGAMEGTQYF.

The genes are TRBV6-5 and TRBJ2-1, with TRBD2 matching 10 bases. Germline lookup yields CDR1 MNHEY and CDR2 SVGAGI. CDR3 size: 16 residues. V trimming: 2 bases; J trimming: 10 bases; junction bases outside the gene matches: 11. CDR3 nucleotides: TGTGCCAGCAGTTACGGGACGGGACTAGCGCTAAAGGAGCAGTTCTTC. Encoded protein: CASSYGTGLALKEQFF.

The rearrangement joins TRBV28 to TRBJ1-5, with no clear D. The CDR3 is made up of 13 amino acids. Trimming pared 6 bases from V and 0 bases from J, leaving 6 bases between. CDR1 is MDHEN, CDR2 SYDVKM, per germline. The CDR3 DNA follows: TGTGCCAGCAGGTGGAGTAGCAATCAGCCCCAGCATTTT. Amino acid sequence: CASRWSSNQPQHF.

This chain uses TRBV29-1 with TRBJ1-1; TRBD1 matches 9 bases. This CDR3 spans 15 amino acids. V dropped 7 bases and J dropped 4; count of bases not matched to a gene: 13. Germline loops: CDR1 SQVTM, CDR2 ANQGSEA. The CDR3 loop is CSAGQGGEPSTEAFF. CDR3 in DNA: TGCAGCGCGGGACAGGGTGGGGAACCGAGCACTGAAGCTTTCTTT. Full variable domain (rest looked up from reference TRBV29-1 and TRBJ1-1): SAVISQKPSRDICQRGTSLTIQCQVDSQVTMMFWYRQQPGQSLTLIATANQGSEATYESGFVIDKFPISRPNLTFSTLTVSNMSPEDSSIYLCSAGQGGEPSTEAFFGQGTRLTVV.

The rearrangement uses TRBV6-6 and TRBJ2-4, with 10 bases identical to TRBD1. The V gene end was trimmed by 5 bases and the J gene end by 4 bases; junction bases not matched to a gene: 2. The germline CDR1 and CDR2 sequences are MNHNY and SVGAGI (reference sequence). This CDR3 is built from 14 residues. The CDR3, as DNA: TGTGCCAGCAGTGGGGGACAGGGGAAAAACATTCAGTACTTC. This translates into CASSGGQGKNIQYF.

The CDR3 region has the DNA TGTGCCAGCAGCTTCCCCGACAACGGAGGGACCGGGGAGCTGTTTTTT. The encoded protein is CASSFPDNGGTGELFF. V gene TRBV5-4 combines with J gene TRBJ2-2, with D perhaps matching TRBD2 (6 bases). Germline loops: CDR1 SGHNT, CDR2 YYREEE (reference sequence). The CDR3 length is 16 residues. Trimming removed 2 bases at V and 5 bases at J, with 16 bases between.

The sample holds a few counts of this clone. The chain joins TRBV6-1 to TRBJ1-1; 8 bases match TRBD1. Germline V gene sequence: CDR1 MNHNS, CDR2 SASEGT. The CDR3 has 13 residues. V was pared by 6 bases and J by 11 bases, with 11 bases of the junction left unmatched. In DNA form, the CDR3 reads TGTGCCAGCAGCGCTGGGGGACAGGCTTCGGCTTTCTTT. Translation: CASSAGGQASAFF.

The rearrangement links TRBV19 to TRBJ1-1; D remains unclear. V shed 2 bases and J shed 1 base, with 8 bases lying between them. CDR1 LNHDA and CDR2 SQIVND come from the germline V gene (reference sequence). The CDR3 sequence is 14 residues long. The CDR3 is CASSIWSGNTEAFF. In nucleotides, the CDR3 is TGTGCCAGTAGTATATGGTCGGGGAACACTGAAGCTTTCTTT.

The sample holds one count of this clone. The gene calls are TRBV19 and TRBJ1-4; TRBD1 aligns across 9 bases. Germline CDR1 is LNHDA and CDR2 is SQIVND (reference sequence). The trim removed 4 bases at V and 7 bases at J, leaving 4 bases unmatched. The CDR3 consists of 14 residues. For the CDR3, the DNA is TGTGCCAGTAGTACTGGACAGGGGACTGAAAAACTGTTTTTT. Translating it yields CASSTGQGTEKLFF.

The chain carries TRBV19 and TRBJ2-6; maybe TRBD1 (5 bases). CDR1 and CDR2 from the germline V gene are LNHDA and SQIVND (reference sequence). The V and J ends lost 5 bases and 3 bases respectively, with 14 bases between them. CDR3 length: 16 amino acids. The CDR3 loop is CASSRQGSGGANVLTF. The CDR3, as DNA: TGTGCCAGTAGTCGGCAGGGTTCTGGTGGGGCCAACGTCCTGACTTTC.

This clone was recorded a few times. The chain couples TRBV28 to TRBJ1-4, with 8 bases aligning to TRBD1. With 5 bases clipped from V and 7 bases from J, the junction kept 6 bases outside the gene matches. CDR1 and CDR2 from the germline V gene are MDHEN and SYDVKM. The CDR3 has 14 residues. The CDR3 sequence is CASSDRGEGEKLFF. The CDR3 nucleotides read TGTGCCAGCAGTGACAGGGGCGAGGGTGAAAAACTGTTTTTT.

J is TRBJ2-5 and V is TRBV4-1; TRBD2 agrees at 7 bases. The CDR3 runs to 15 residues. V lost 4 bases and J lost 4; bases outside the gene matches: 9. CDR1 is MGHRA, CDR2 YSYEKL, per germline. In nucleotides, the CDR3 is TGCGCCAGCAGCCTCACTAGCGCTACCCTAGAGACCCAGTACTTC. Residues: CASSLTSATLETQYF.

This clone was seen more than once but under ten times. The chain links TRBV29-1 to TRBJ1-1, with 10 nucleotides matching TRBD1. The CDR3 spans 13 residues. The J segment lost 3 bases and the V segment lost 4 bases, leaving 2 bases of the junction unmatched. Germline V gene lookup returns CDR1 SQVTM and CDR2 ANQGSEA. The CDR3 DNA sequence: TGCAGCGTTGCCGGGACAGGGGACACTGAAGCTTTCTTT. It encodes CSVAGTGDTEAFF.

This chain links TRBV9 with TRBJ1-1, with unresolved D. This CDR3 region has 15 residues. Trimming stripped 0 bases from V and 3 bases from J, with 12 bases between. Germline CDR1 and CDR2: SGDLS and YYNGEE. The CDR3 coding sequence is TGTGCCAGCAGCGTAGGTCGGTCTCTGGACACTGAAGCTTTCTTT. It codes for CASSVGRSLDTEAFF.

The gene calls are TRBV5-1 and TRBJ2-2; D is possibly TRBD1 (5 bases). CDR1 SGHRS and CDR2 YFSETQ come from the germline V gene. With 3 bases removed from V and 6 bases from J, the gap between germline ends came to 12 bases. The CDR3 length is 14 residues. CDR3: CASSSRAGPGELFF. Here the CDR3 DNA reads TGCGCCAGCAGCTCCAGGGCAGGCCCCGGGGAGCTGTTTTTT.

This clone was detected a few times. The chain couples TRBV11-2 to TRBJ1-1; TRBD1 is a possible D gene (6 bases). Germline V lookup: CDR1 SGHAT, CDR2 FQNNGV. The CDR3 covers 13 residues. V lost 2 bases and J lost 11, with 15 bases in between. CDR3 bases: TGTGCCAGCAGCTTACCGAACAGGGTGTCGGCTTTCTTT. Its protein product is CASSLPNRVSAFF.